Sequencing of this T cell receptor beta chain was carried out in a study of shared T cell receptors in the human thymus. This clone was seen a few times. The germline gives CDR1 LNHDA, CDR2 SQIVND (reference sequence). CDR3 length equals 16 residues. Trimming cost V 10 bases and J 4 bases; bases outside gene matches: 16. TCRdb's table, derived via immunoSEQ multiplex PCR, lists solely in-frame clones and lacks some. The data show some 700,000 clones, with 70% to 90% seen just once and approximately 0.01% held by the top ten. These data also formed part of another study, on human thymus T cells.

This clonotype was sampled from a girl in the first two years of life with a congenital heart defect. Material: thymocytes. The genes are TRBV19 and TRBJ2-1; 7 nucleotides agree with TRBD2. CDR3 DNA sequence: TGTGCCACCTCGACCCTTCTAGGGGAGGGATACAATGAGCAGTTCTTC. This translates into CATSTLLGEGYNEQFF.